This TCR beta chain was sequenced during a study of Ad26.COV2.S vaccination and SARS-CoV-2 variants. The CDR3 is made up of 13 amino acids. The ends were cut back, 8 bases at V and 4 bases at J, with 15 bases in the middle. The germline gives CDR1 MNHEY, CDR2 SMNVEV (reference sequence). Sequenced by immunoSEQ multiplex PCR; TCRdb stores in-frame clones only, minus some. The sample holds around 400,000 clones, 90% seen once. Treatment reported: around 19 received Ad26.COV2.S at low or high dose, single or two shots; five or six received placebo; per-sample allocation not given. Day 63 after the first vaccine or placebo injection was the time point for sampling.

Sequenced material: peripheral blood, taken in a trial of Ad26.COV2.S vaccine versus placebo. The gene calls are TRBV27 and TRBJ2-7; D might be TRBD1 (6 bases). This clonotype originated in a person between 18 and 65 years old who received the Ad26.COV2.S COVID-19 vaccine or a placebo. This CDR3 is CASAFLQGYEQYF. CDR3 bases: TGTGCCAGCGCGTTTTTACAGGGTTACGAGCAGTACTTC.